These 14 T cell receptor beta chains came from one sample sequenced in a study of lymphopenia after photon versus proton radiotherapy. The data were produced by immunoSEQ multiplex PCR, yet TCRdb's version contains in-frame clones alone and is incomplete. Altogether approximately 20,000 clones are present, 75% to 95% being singletons, with the ten largest covering around 6.1%. The starting material was peripheral blood, obtained from a patient treated with photon-based radiotherapy. These receptor sequences come from a man aged 60-69 years with pancreatic cancer.

The chain is built from TRBV11-3 and TRBJ2-2; D is undetermined. The CDR3 is 13 residues long. In germline, CDR1 is SGHNT, CDR2 YENEEA. Between the trimmed V and J ends, which lost 0 bases and 3 bases, there was a span of 2 bases. The CDR3 reads CASSLDYTGELFF. For the CDR3, the DNA is TGTGCCAGCAGCTTAGACTACACCGGGGAGCTGTTTTTT.

The chain couples TRBV11-3 to TRBJ2-1, with D possibly matching TRBD2 (6 bases). The ends were cut back, 10 bases at V and 7 bases at J, with 32 bases in the middle. Germline assignment: CDR1 SGHNT and CDR2 YENEEA. This CDR3 region has 18 residues. CDR3 in amino acids: CAITRVASTRGEVNEQFF. The CDR3 DNA is TGTGCCATCACGAGGGTGGCCTCAACTCGCGGGGAGGTAAATGAGCAGTTCTTC.

The gene calls are TRBV5-4 and TRBJ1-2; D remains unclear. CDR3 length: 17 amino acids. Trimming took off 4 bases at V and 1 base at J, with 20 bases between the two ends. CDR1 is SGHNT and CDR2 is YYREEE in the germline V gene (reference sequence). Here the CDR3 reads CASSLAPPGTINYGYTF. The CDR3 nucleotides read TGTGCCAGCAGCCTGGCCCCTCCGGGCACTATTAACTATGGCTACACCTTC.

This chain connects TRBV6-1 to TRBJ1-1; D remains unclear. The germline V gene encodes CDR1 MNHNS and CDR2 SASEGT. Trimming shortened V by 8 bases and J by 1 base, and 5 bases separated the two germline ends. This CDR3 spans 11 amino acids. Here the CDR3 DNA reads TGTGCCAGCGACAAGAACACTGAAGCTTTCTTT. It encodes CASDKNTEAFF.

This chain links TRBV5-1 with TRBJ1-2; 10 bases fit TRBD1. The CDR3 totals 16 residues. CDR1 is SGHRS and CDR2 is YFSETQ in the germline V gene. V was clipped by 0 bases and J by 2 bases; unmatched bases: 4. In DNA form, the CDR3 reads TGCGCCAGCAGCTTGGAGTGGGACAGGGGAAACTATGGCTACACCTTC. Translation: CASSLEWDRGNYGYTF.

The CDR3 DNA follows: TGTGCCAGCAGTGAATGGAATCCCCGGGCCTTCGGGCAGTACTTC. It translates to CASSEWNPRAFGQYF. The chain joins TRBV25-1 to TRBJ2-7; D is uncertain. Germline V gene lookup returns CDR1 MGHDK and CDR2 SYGVNS. The CDR3 contains 15 residues. The V end lost 1 base, the J end lost 9 bases, and 19 bases lay between the germline ends.

The chain combines TRBV9 with TRBJ2-5, with D tentatively TRBD1 or TRBD2 (5 bases each). The J call may be in error: the DNA end matches TRBJ2-7 better. There are 16 residues in the CDR3. CDR1 and CDR2 (germline): SGDLS, YYNGEE. In DNA, the CDR3 is TGTGCCAGCAGCTCCCTCCCCGGGCAGGGACCCTACGAGCAGTACTTC. Translation: CASSSLPGQGPYEQYF.

This sequence joins TRBV27 and TRBJ2-6; no clear D. Per germline, CDR1 MNHEY and CDR2 SMNVEV (reference sequence). This CDR3 spans 13 amino acids. Trimming took off 4 bases at V and 4 bases at J, with 5 bases between the two ends. This chain's CDR3 is CASSSNGANVLTF. The CDR3 coding sequence is TGTGCCAGCAGTTCCAACGGGGCCAACGTCCTGACTTTC.

The V and J genes are TRBV19 and TRBJ1-5; D gene uncertain. V was trimmed by 3 bases and J by 4 bases, leaving 16 bases between them. The germline gives CDR1 LNHDA, CDR2 SQIVND (reference sequence). This CDR3 has 16 amino acids. The CDR3: CASSIMDGVPNQPQHF. CDR3 DNA: TGTGCCAGTAGTATTATGGACGGCGTACCTAATCAGCCCCAGCATTTT.

V gene TRBV6-5 combines with J gene TRBJ1-5; a possible D gene is TRBD1 (5 bases). The CDR3 extends over 13 amino acids. The germline CDR1 and CDR2 sequences are MNHEY and SVGAGI. V was trimmed by 5 bases and J by 5 bases, leaving 10 bases between them. CDR3 DNA: TGTGCCAGCAGTCCTCCGGGGGATCAGCCCCAGCATTTT. Translated, it gives CASSPPGDQPQHF.

The chain couples TRBV19 to TRBJ2-1; 9 bases line up with TRBD1. The CDR3 is 16 residues long. Trimming cost V 4 bases and J 2 bases; bases outside gene matches: 6. Per germline, CDR1 LNHDA and CDR2 SQIVND (reference sequence). DNA for the CDR3: TGTGCCAGTAGTAGTAGGACAGGGGTTGCCTACAATGAGCAGTTCTTC. This codes for CASSSRTGVAYNEQFF.

The chain couples TRBV7-2 to TRBJ2-5; D remains ambiguous. Germline loops: CDR1 SGHTA, CDR2 FQGNSA. The CDR3 is 13 residues long. V dropped 1 base and J dropped 5 bases, with 8 bases sitting between them. The CDR3 spells CASSLGRSETQYF. CDR3 nucleotide sequence: TGTGCCAGCAGCTTAGGAAGGTCGGAGACCCAGTACTTC. Drawing the rest from reference TRBV7-2 and TRBJ2-5, the complete variable domain is GAGVSQSPSNKVTEKGKDVELRCDPISGHTALYWYRQSLGQGLEFLIYFQGNSAPDKSGLPSDRFSAERTGGSVSTLTIQRTQQEDSAVYLCASSLGRSETQYFGPGTRLLVL.

The chain carries TRBV19 and TRBJ1-3; no firm D call. Per the germline V gene, CDR1 is LNHDA and CDR2 is SQIVND (reference sequence). The CDR3 has 14 amino acids. Trimming took off 7 bases at V and 3 bases at J, with 13 bases between the two ends. The CDR3 region is CASIRREGGNTIYF. The DNA of the CDR3 is TGTGCCAGTATAAGGCGGGAAGGTGGAAACACCATATATTTT. Combining the CDR3 with reference TRBV19 and TRBJ1-3 gives the whole variable domain DGGITQSPKYLFRKEGQNVTLSCEQNLNHDAMYWYRQDPGQGLRLIYYSQIVNDFQKGDIAEGYSVSREKKESFPLTVTSAQKNPTAFYLCASIRREGGNTIYFGEGSWLTVV.

The rearrangement joins TRBV10-1 to TRBJ1-1; possibly TRBD1 for D (6 bases). V lost 4 bases to trimming and J lost 1 base, with 13 bases between them. The CDR3 has 15 residues. Germline V gene data show CDR1 as WNHNN and CDR2 as SYGVQD (reference sequence). The CDR3 spells CASSAFGGPNTEAFF. As DNA, the CDR3 is TGCGCCAGCAGTGCCTTTGGGGGGCCGAACACTGAAGCTTTCTTT.